This T cell receptor beta chain derives from a study of T and B cells in COVID-19 patients. Study as a whole: Critical illness requiring mechanical ventilation or extracorporeal membrane oxygenation affected 12 of 20 active-infection patients. General observations from the study: Patients with COVID-19 reportedly showed strongly skewed T cell receptor beta variable and joining gene usage.

Germline-derived CDR1 and CDR2 are MRHNA and SNTAGT. V lost 3 bases and J lost 5, with 10 bases in between. CDR3 size: 14 residues. Each TRB amplification used roughly 250-550 ng of genomic DNA from blood. BIOMED2 TRB-A/B primer pools were used in multiplex TRB PCR. MiXCR, run by TCRdb on the multiplex PCR reads, gives a single entry per CDR3 protein. The sample records a few thousand distinct CDR3 sequences, 25% to 30% being singletons. This clonotype is termed medium-sized. The antigen is not known. This clonotype originated in a human donor with active COVID-19. The V gene is TRBV6-4, the J gene TRBJ2-2, with D possibly being TRBD1 (6 bases). Sequenced material: blood. The CDR3: CASSEGGPTGELFF. CDR3 in DNA: TGTGCCAGCAGTGAAGGGGGACCGACCGGGGAGCTGTTTTTT.